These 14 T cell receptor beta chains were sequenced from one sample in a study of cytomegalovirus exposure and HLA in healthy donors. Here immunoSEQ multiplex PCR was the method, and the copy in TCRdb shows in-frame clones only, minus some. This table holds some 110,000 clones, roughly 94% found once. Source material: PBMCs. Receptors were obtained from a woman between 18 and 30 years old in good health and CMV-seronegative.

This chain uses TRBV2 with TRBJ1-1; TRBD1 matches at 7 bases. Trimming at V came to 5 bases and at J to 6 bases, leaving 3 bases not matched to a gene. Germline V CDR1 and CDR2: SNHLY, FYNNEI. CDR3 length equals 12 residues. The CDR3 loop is CASSKGGSEAFF. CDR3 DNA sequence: TGTGCCAGCAGTAAAGGGGGCTCTGAAGCTTTCTTT.

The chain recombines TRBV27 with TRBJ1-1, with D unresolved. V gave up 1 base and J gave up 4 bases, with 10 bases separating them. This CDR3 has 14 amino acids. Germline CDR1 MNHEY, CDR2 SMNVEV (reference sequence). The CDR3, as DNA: TGTGCCAGCAGTTTATTGGTCCTCGGCACTGAAGCTTTCTTT. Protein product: CASSLLVLGTEAFF.

The CDR3 DNA is TGTGCCAGCAGCGTACACAGAAGCCCATCCCCTAACAATGAGCAGTTCTTC. It codes for CASSVHRSPSPNNEQFF. This sequence joins TRBV7-9 and TRBJ2-1; no definite D call. Per germline, CDR1 SEHNR and CDR2 FQNEAQ (reference sequence). The CDR3 totals 17 residues. The V end was cut by 5 bases, the J end by 5 bases, with 22 bases between.

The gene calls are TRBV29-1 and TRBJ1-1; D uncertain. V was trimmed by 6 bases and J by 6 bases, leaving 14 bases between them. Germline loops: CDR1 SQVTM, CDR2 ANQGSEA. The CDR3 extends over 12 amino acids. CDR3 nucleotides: TGCAGCGTATATATGCGGGCAGCTGAAGCTTTCTTT. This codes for CSVYMRAAEAFF.

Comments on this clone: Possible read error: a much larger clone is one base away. The CDR3 DNA sequence: TGTGCCAGCAGTCCAGGGAACACCGGGGAGCTGTTTTTT. This sequence encodes CASSPGNTGELFF. This rearrangement joins TRBV7-2 to TRBJ2-2; D not resolved. Trimming stripped 6 bases from V and 1 base from J, with 6 bases between. Germline values: CDR1 SGHTA, CDR2 FQGNSA. The CDR3 is 13 amino acids.

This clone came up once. CDR3 nucleotide sequence: TGTGCCAGCAGCTTAAGCTATCGAGCGGGGGGGCCCGGGGAGCTGTTTTTT. It codes for CASSLSYRAGGPGELFF. The rearrangement joins TRBV7-3 to TRBJ2-2; 10 bases match TRBD2. The CDR3 is made up of 17 amino acids. The V segment lost 1 base and the J segment 6 bases; nucleotides outside the gene matches: 8. Germline assignment: CDR1 SGHTA and CDR2 FQGTGA.

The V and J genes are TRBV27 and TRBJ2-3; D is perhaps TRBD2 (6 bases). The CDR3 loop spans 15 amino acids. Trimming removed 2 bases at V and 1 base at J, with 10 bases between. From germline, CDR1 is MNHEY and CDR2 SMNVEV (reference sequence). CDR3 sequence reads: CASSLGSSGTDTQYF. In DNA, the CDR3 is TGTGCCAGCAGTTTAGGGTCTAGCGGCACAGATACGCAGTATTTT.

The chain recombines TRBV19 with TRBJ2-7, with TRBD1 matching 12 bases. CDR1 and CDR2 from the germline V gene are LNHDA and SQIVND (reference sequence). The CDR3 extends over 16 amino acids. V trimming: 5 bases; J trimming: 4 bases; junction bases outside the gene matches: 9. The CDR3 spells CASSPGTGGALYEQYF. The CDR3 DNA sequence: TGTGCCAGTAGTCCGGGGACAGGGGGCGCGTTGTACGAGCAGTACTTC.

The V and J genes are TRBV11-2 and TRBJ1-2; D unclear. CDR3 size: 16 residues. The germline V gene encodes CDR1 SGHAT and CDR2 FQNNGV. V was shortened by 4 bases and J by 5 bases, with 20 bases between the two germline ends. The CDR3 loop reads CASSSLDMGRNYGYTF. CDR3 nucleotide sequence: TGTGCCAGCAGCTCATTAGATATGGGGAGGAATTATGGCTACACCTTC.

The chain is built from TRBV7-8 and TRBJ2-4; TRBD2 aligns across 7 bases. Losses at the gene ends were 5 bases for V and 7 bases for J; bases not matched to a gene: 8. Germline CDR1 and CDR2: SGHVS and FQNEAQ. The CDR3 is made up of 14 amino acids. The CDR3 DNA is TGTGCCAGCAGCAGACAGCAGGGAGGGAACATTCAGTACTTC. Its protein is CASSRQQGGNIQYF. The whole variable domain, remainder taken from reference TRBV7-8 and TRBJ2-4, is GAGVSQSPRYKVAKRGQDVALRCDPISGHVSLFWYQQALGQGPEFLTYFQNEAQLDKSGLPSDRFFAERPEGSVSTLKIQRTQQEDSAVYLCASSRQQGGNIQYFGAGTRLSVL.

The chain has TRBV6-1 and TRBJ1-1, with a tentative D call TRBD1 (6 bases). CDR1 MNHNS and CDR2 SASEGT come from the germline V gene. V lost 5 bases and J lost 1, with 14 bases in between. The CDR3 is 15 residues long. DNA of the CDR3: TGTGCCAGCAGTCCAGGGGATTTGAGGAACACTGAAGCTTTCTTT. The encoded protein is CASSPGDLRNTEAFF.

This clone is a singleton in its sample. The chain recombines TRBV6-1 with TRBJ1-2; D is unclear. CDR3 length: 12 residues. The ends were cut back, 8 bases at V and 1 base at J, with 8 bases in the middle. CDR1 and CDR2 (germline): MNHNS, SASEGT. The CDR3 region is CASFLLNYGYTF. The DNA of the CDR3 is TGTGCCAGCTTCCTACTTAACTATGGCTACACCTTC.

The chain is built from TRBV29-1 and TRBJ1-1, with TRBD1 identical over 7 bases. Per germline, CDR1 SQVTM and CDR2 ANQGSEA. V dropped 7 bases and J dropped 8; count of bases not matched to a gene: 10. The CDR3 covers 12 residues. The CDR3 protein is CSAQSGTAEAFF. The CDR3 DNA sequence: TGCAGCGCTCAAAGTGGGACAGCCGAAGCTTTCTTT.

The chain's CDR3 is CASTQNQPQHF. As DNA, the CDR3 is TGTGCCAGCACCCAGAATCAGCCCCAGCATTTT. The chain recombines TRBV28 with TRBJ1-5; unclear D gene. The V end lost 7 bases, the J end lost 4 bases, and 5 bases lay between the germline ends. This CDR3 contains 11 residues. The germline gives CDR1 MDHEN, CDR2 SYDVKM.